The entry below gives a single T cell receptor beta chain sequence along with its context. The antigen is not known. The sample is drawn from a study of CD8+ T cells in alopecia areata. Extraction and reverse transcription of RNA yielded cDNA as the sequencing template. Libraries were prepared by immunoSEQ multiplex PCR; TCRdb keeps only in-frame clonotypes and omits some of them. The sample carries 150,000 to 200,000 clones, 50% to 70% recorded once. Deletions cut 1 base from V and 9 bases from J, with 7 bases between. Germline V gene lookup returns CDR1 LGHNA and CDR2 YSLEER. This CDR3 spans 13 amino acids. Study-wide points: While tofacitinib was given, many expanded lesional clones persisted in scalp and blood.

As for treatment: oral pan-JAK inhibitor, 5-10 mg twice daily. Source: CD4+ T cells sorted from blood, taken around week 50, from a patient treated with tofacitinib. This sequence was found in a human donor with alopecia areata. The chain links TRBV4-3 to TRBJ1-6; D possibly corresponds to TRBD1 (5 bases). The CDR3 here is CASSQVGGSPLHF. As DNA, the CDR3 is TGCGCCAGCAGCCAAGTCGGGGGTTCACCCCTCCACTTT.